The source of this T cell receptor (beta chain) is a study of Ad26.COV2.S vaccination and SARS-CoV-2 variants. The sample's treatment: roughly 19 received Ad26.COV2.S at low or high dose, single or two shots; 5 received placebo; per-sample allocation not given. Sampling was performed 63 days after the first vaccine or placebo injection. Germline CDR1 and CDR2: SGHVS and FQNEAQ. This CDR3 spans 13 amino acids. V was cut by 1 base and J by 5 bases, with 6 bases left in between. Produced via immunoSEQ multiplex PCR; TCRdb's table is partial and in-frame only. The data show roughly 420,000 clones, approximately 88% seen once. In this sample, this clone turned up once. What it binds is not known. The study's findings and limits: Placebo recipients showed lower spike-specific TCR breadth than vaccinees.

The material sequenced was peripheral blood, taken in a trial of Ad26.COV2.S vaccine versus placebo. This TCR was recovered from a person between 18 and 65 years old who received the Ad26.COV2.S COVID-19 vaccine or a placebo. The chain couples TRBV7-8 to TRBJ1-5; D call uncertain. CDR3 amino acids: CASSLGDDQPQHF. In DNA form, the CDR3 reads TGTGCCAGCAGCTTAGGAGATGATCAGCCCCAGCATTTT.